The clone carrying this T cell receptor (beta chain) has just one count. Sequenced by immunoSEQ multiplex PCR; TCRdb stores in-frame clones only, minus some. Among some 250,000 clones listed, roughly 88% were seen once. These data are taken from a study of blood T cell repertoires in COVID-19. Trimming took 4 bases from V and 5 from J, leaving 5 bases between them. The germline V gene encodes CDR1 WNHNN and CDR2 SYGVQD (reference sequence). The CDR3 runs to 11 residues. Sequencing input: peripheral blood. V usage is TRBV10-1 and J usage is TRBJ2-5; the D gene is possibly TRBD1 (5 bases). The TCR was taken from a man at least 80 years old with acute or convalescent COVID-19. The CDR3 coding sequence is TGCGCCAGCAGTGCAGGGGAGACCCAGTACTTC. Translated, it gives CASSAGETQYF.